The 32 T cell receptor beta chains listed next were all sequenced from one sample in a study of control samples from healthy donors and cancer patients. Sequencing was performed with immunoSEQ multiplex PCR; in TCRdb, only in-frame clones are kept and a portion is missing. The sample yields 100,000 to 150,000 clones, 85% to 90% seen once. What was sequenced was PBMCs. The receptors were sampled from a man aged 45-60 years with head and neck cancer.

This sequence joins TRBV18 and TRBJ2-2; D remains ambiguous. The germline V gene has CDR1 KGHSH and CDR2 LQKENI. Trimming left V 3 bases short and J 0 bases short, with 11 bases between. This CDR3 is built from 16 residues. CDR3 bases: TGTGCCAGCTCACCCGCCCCTCTGCCGAACACCGGGGAGCTGTTTTTT. Translated, it gives CASSPAPLPNTGELFF.

This clone was seen a few times. V gene TRBV19 combines with J gene TRBJ1-5; D gene unclear. Looked up from germline, CDR1 is LNHDA and CDR2 is SQIVND (reference sequence). Deletions cut 4 bases from V and 3 bases from J, with 13 bases between. The CDR3 consists of 15 residues. The DNA of the CDR3 is TGTGCCAGTAGTACGTGGAACAGAGACAATCAGCCCCAGCATTTT. It specifies CASSTWNRDNQPQHF.

Here the CDR3 reads CASRSGSGANVLTF. The CDR3 nucleotides are TGCGCCAGCAGGAGTGGGTCTGGGGCCAACGTCCTGACTTTC. The chain joins TRBV5-1 to TRBJ2-6; unclear D gene. Germline CDR1 reads SGHRS; CDR2 reads YFSETQ. The germline V and J ends were trimmed by 5 bases and 1 base, with 7 bases remaining between them. This CDR3 has 14 residues.

This chain connects TRBV19 to TRBJ2-1; no clear D. The CDR3 length is 11 residues. V dropped 6 bases and J dropped 5 bases, with 5 bases sitting between them. Germline loops: CDR1 LNHDA, CDR2 SQIVND (reference sequence). The CDR3 loop is CASRRDNEQFF. CDR3 in DNA: TGTGCCAGTAGAAGGGACAATGAGCAGTTCTTC.

This rearrangement joins TRBV4-2 to TRBJ2-3, with 7 bases lining up with TRBD2. V was clipped by 5 bases and J by 1 base; unmatched bases: 6. The CDR3 runs to 15 residues. Germline values: CDR1 LGHNA, CDR2 YNFKEQ. The CDR3 region is CASSSERGGTDTQYF. In DNA, the CDR3 is TGTGCCAGCAGCTCAGAGCGGGGAGGCACAGATACGCAGTATTTT.

J is TRBJ2-7 and V is TRBV10-2; no firm D call. V was pared by 8 bases and J by 3 bases, with 17 bases between. Germline CDR1 reads WSHSY; CDR2 reads SAAADI. The CDR3 has 14 residues. CDR3 DNA sequence: TGCGCCAGCCGTACCCCGGGCGCTTACTACGAGCAGTACTTC. Residues: CASRTPGAYYEQYF.

The chain recombines TRBV7-9 with TRBJ1-6, with 7 bases matching TRBD1. Trimming cost V 11 bases and J 8 bases; bases outside gene matches: 6. The CDR3 is 12 amino acids. Germline V gene sequence: CDR1 SEHNR, CDR2 FQNEAQ (reference sequence). The CDR3 nucleotides are TGTGCCGGCGGACAGGACTATTCACCCCTCCACTTT. Amino acids: CAGGQDYSPLHF.

V is TRBV5-8 and J is TRBJ2-5, with no clear D. This CDR3 is built from 12 residues. The ends were cut back, 2 bases at V and 1 base at J, with 3 bases in the middle. Germline V gives CDR1 SGHTS, CDR2 YDEGEE. The CDR3 protein is CASSFSQETQYF. The CDR3 region has the DNA TGTGCCAGCAGCTTCTCCCAAGAGACCCAGTACTTC.

The CDR3 DNA reads TGCAGGGCTCGGGACAGGACTTGCACAGATACGCAGTATTTT. Translation: CRARDRTCTDTQYF. The chain uses TRBV29-1 and TRBJ2-3, with TRBD1 matching 8 bases. Per the germline V gene, CDR1 is SQVTM and CDR2 is ANQGSEA. The CDR3 contains 14 residues.

This clone came up a few times. This chain connects TRBV3-1 (or the pseudogene TRBV3-2) to TRBJ2-3, with 8 bases lining up with TRBD1. Germline values: CDR1 LGHDT, CDR2 YNNKEL (reference sequence). The CDR3 contains 15 residues. V dropped 1 base and J dropped 7; count of bases not matched to a gene: 7. CDR3: CASSQGAGGANTQYF. As DNA, the CDR3 is TGTGCCAGCAGCCAAGGGGCAGGGGGCGCAAATACGCAGTATTTT.

The chain recombines TRBV5-1 with TRBJ2-2; no reliable D call. V lost 0 bases, J lost 5 bases, and 11 bases lay in between. The CDR3 is 15 residues long. Germline CDR1 and CDR2: SGHRS and YFSETQ. The CDR3 spells CASSLAQTATGELFF. The CDR3 DNA follows: TGCGCCAGCAGCTTGGCACAGACCGCGACCGGGGAGCTGTTTTTT.

As concerns this clone: The junction shows a germline mismatch at one end, possibly a read error. The V gene is TRBV5-6, the J gene TRBJ2-7; D possibly corresponds to TRBD1 (6 bases). Germline lookup yields CDR1 SGHDT and CDR2 YYEEEE. This CDR3 comprises 12 residues. This CDR3 is CASSLQMSRDTF. CDR3 DNA sequence: TGTGCCAGCAGCTTGCAGATGAGTCGGGACACTTTC.

The chain couples TRBV18 to TRBJ1-1, with 11 bases matching TRBD1. Germline values: CDR1 KGHSH, CDR2 LQKENI. The CDR3 is 14 amino acids. Trimming at V came to 3 bases and at J to 4 bases, leaving 1 base not matched to a gene. CDR3 DNA sequence: TGTGCCAGCTCACCCGGGACAGGGGGCACTGAAGCTTTCTTT. Residues: CASSPGTGGTEAFF.

This rearrangement joins TRBV7-6 to TRBJ1-6, with D uncertain. Trimming left V 5 bases short and J 15 bases short, with 8 bases between. The CDR3 extends over 10 amino acids. Germline loops: CDR1 SGHVS, CDR2 FNYEAQ. The CDR3 DNA reads as TGTGCCAGCAGCCCCTCGGTCCTCCACTTT. Its translation is CASSPSVLHF.

The DNA of the CDR3 is TGCGCCAGCAGCCAAGAAGGCGGGGGGGCCTACAATGAGCAGTTCTTC. It specifies CASSQEGGGAYNEQFF. The V call is TRBV4-1, the J call TRBJ2-1, with 9 nucleotides matching TRBD2. In germline, CDR1 is MGHRA, CDR2 YSYEKL. V was clipped by 0 bases and J by 2 bases; unmatched bases: 2. This CDR3 is 16 amino acids long.

The count of this clone is one. This chain connects TRBV27 to TRBJ1-5; possibly TRBD1 for D (6 bases). The CDR3 runs to 16 residues. CDR1 and CDR2 (germline): MNHEY, SMNVEV (reference sequence). V was cut by 5 bases and J by 1 base, with 15 bases left in between. The CDR3 sequence: CASSTLQGSSNQPQHF. CDR3 bases: TGTGCCAGCAGTACGTTACAGGGAAGCAGCAATCAGCCCCAGCATTTT.

The rearrangement links TRBV5-4 to TRBJ1-2, with 11 bases matching TRBD1. This CDR3 is built from 19 residues. Trimming at V came to 4 bases and at J to 0 bases, leaving 14 bases not matched to a gene. Germline values: CDR1 SGHNT, CDR2 YYREEE (reference sequence). The CDR3: CASSPRGQGEVPANYGYTF. CDR3 bases: TGTGCCAGCAGCCCCAGGGGACAGGGGGAGGTCCCAGCTAACTATGGCTACACCTTC.

DNA for the CDR3: TGTGCCAGCGGGGACAGGGTGGCAGGCACCGGGGAGCTGTTTTTT. This encodes CASGDRVAGTGELFF. V usage is TRBV2 and J usage is TRBJ2-2; 9 nucleotides align to TRBD1. Unmatched junction bases numbered 8, after V lost 8 bases and J lost 4 bases. This CDR3 is 15 amino acids long. Germline values: CDR1 SNHLY, CDR2 FYNNEI.

The chain uses TRBV6-5 and TRBJ2-1; the match to TRBD2 covers 7 bases. J gave up 10 bases and V 6 bases, and 9 bases lay outside the gene matches. The CDR3 totals 13 residues. Germline V gene sequence: CDR1 MNHEY, CDR2 SVGAGI. The CDR3 nucleotides are TGTGCCAGCAGGGAGGCGGGAGTCAGGGAGCAGTTCTTC. It yields the protein CASREAGVREQFF.

This sequence joins TRBV28 and TRBJ2-3; no firm D call. Between the trimmed V and J ends, which lost 6 bases and 2 bases, there was a span of 18 bases. This CDR3 has 16 amino acids. Germline assignment: CDR1 MDHEN and CDR2 SYDVKM. The CDR3 reads CASSLPDSNPTDTQYF. Written as DNA, the CDR3 is TGTGCCAGCAGCCTACCGGATTCTAATCCCACAGATACGCAGTATTTT.

The CDR3 DNA is TGTGCCAGCAGTTCGAGAAACACCATATATTTT. This gives the protein CASSSRNTIYF. The chain carries TRBV28 and TRBJ1-3; D is uncertain. Germline CDR1 and CDR2: MDHEN and SYDVKM. The V and J ends lost 4 bases and 5 bases respectively, with 3 bases between them. This CDR3 is built from 11 residues.

This chain joins TRBV7-6 and TRBJ2-1; D not resolved. This CDR3 is built from 12 residues. Per the germline V gene, CDR1 is SGHVS and CDR2 is FNYEAQ. V was clipped by 2 bases and J by 12 bases, with 11 bases between them. CDR3 loop: CASSLSEEVQFF. For the CDR3, the DNA is TGTGCCAGCAGCTTATCCGAAGAGGTGCAGTTCTTC.

The chain joins TRBV7-2 to TRBJ2-3; D not resolved. The CDR3 spans 13 residues. Trimming shortened V by 4 bases and J by 1 base, and 6 bases separated the two germline ends. Germline values: CDR1 SGHTA, CDR2 FQGNSA. CDR3 nucleotide sequence: TGTGCCAGCAGCTCTGCACGCACAGATACGCAGTATTTT. This codes for CASSSARTDTQYF.

The gene calls are TRBV12-3 or TRBV12-4 and TRBJ2-7; D ambiguous. The CDR3 runs to 13 residues. Trimming took off 7 bases at V and 1 base at J, with 11 bases between the two ends. The CDR3 loop is CASTLGQSYEQYF. As DNA, the CDR3 is TGTGCCAGCACCCTGGGCCAATCCTACGAGCAGTACTTC.

The sample holds one count of this clone. The chain has TRBV11-2 and TRBJ1-5; D possibly corresponds to TRBD1 (6 bases). The germline V gene has CDR1 SGHAT and CDR2 FQNNGV. The CDR3 extends over 13 amino acids. Trimming removed 3 bases at V and 9 bases at J, with 12 bases between. The CDR3 DNA is TGTGCCAGCAGCTTCGCAGGGGAGACGCCCCAGCATTTT. This encodes CASSFAGETPQHF.

The chain combines TRBV18 with TRBJ1-5; D is perhaps TRBD1 (5 bases). The germline gives CDR1 KGHSH, CDR2 LQKENI. Trimming shortened V by 6 bases and J by 5 bases, and 14 bases separated the two germline ends. CDR3 length equals 14 residues. CDR3 DNA sequence: TGTGCCAGCTCCCCAAGACAGCAAGATCAGCCCCAGCATTTT. Residues: CASSPRQQDQPQHF.

The chain joins TRBV29-1 to TRBJ2-2; D is unclear. Germline-derived CDR1 and CDR2 are SQVTM and ANQGSEA. V was trimmed by 2 bases and J by 4 bases, leaving 8 bases between them. CDR3 length equals 13 residues. CDR3 region: CSVELGLTGELFF. DNA of the CDR3: TGCAGCGTTGAATTAGGGCTCACCGGGGAGCTGTTTTTT.

The rearrangement links TRBV3-1 (or the pseudogene TRBV3-2) to TRBJ1-2, with 12 bases matching TRBD1. The J segment lost 8 bases and the V segment lost 0 bases, leaving 7 bases of the junction unmatched. CDR1 and CDR2 from the germline V gene are LGHDT and YNNKEL (reference sequence). CDR3 length: 16 amino acids. CDR3 nucleotides: TGTGCCAGCAGCCAAGACCCGGGACAGGGGGCAGGAGGCTACACCTTC. This codes for CASSQDPGQGAGGYTF.

J is TRBJ2-1 and V is TRBV6-5; D is unclear. V gave up 6 bases and J gave up 8 bases, with 17 bases separating them. The CDR3 sequence is 14 residues long. Germline V lookup: CDR1 MNHEY, CDR2 SVGAGI. The CDR3 loop reads CASSPKTGYDEQFF. The DNA of the CDR3 is TGTGCCAGCAGCCCGAAGACCGGGTATGATGAGCAGTTCTTC.

This clone appeared a single time. The V gene is TRBV14, the J gene TRBJ2-7; 10 nucleotides agree with TRBD2. Germline values: CDR1 SGHDN, CDR2 FVKESK. The CDR3 has 16 amino acids. V shed 3 bases, J shed 2 bases, and the junction held 7 bases outside the gene matches. The CDR3 nucleotides read TGTGCCAGCAGCCATCTCTCTAGCGGGGGACCCTACGAGCAGTACTTC. Its translation is CASSHLSSGGPYEQYF.

The J gene is TRBJ2-7, the V gene TRBV28; D is unclear. Germline CDR1 and CDR2: MDHEN and SYDVKM. Trimming took off 3 bases at V and 8 bases at J, with 11 bases between the two ends. This CDR3 spans 12 amino acids. The CDR3 loop reads CASSFTVRKQYF. In DNA, the CDR3 is TGTGCCAGCAGTTTCACGGTCCGGAAGCAGTACTTC.

The chain couples TRBV6-5 to TRBJ1-4; perhaps TRBD1 as D (5 bases). Trimming took 7 bases from V and 3 from J, leaving 15 bases between them. The CDR3 loop spans 15 amino acids. Germline loops: CDR1 MNHEY, CDR2 SVGAGI. The CDR3 spells CASTSPGEPNEKLFF. The CDR3 DNA follows: TGTGCCAGCACCTCGCCGGGGGAACCTAATGAAAAACTGTTTTTT.